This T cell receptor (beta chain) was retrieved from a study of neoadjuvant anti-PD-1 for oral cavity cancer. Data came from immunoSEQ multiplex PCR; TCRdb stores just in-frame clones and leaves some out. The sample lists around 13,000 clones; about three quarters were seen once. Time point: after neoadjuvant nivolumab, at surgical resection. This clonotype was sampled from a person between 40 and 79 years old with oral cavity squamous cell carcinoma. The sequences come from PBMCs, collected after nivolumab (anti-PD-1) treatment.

The CDR3 sequence is CASSPASFSGSPGELFF. CDR3 in DNA: TGTGCCAGCAGCCCCGCCAGCTTTAGCGGGAGTCCCGGGGAGCTGTTTTTT. The chain combines TRBV25-1 with TRBJ2-2, with 9 bases aligning to TRBD2. CDR3 length equals 17 residues. CDR1 and CDR2 from the germline V gene are MGHDK and SYGVNS. J gave up 6 bases and V 6 bases, and 14 bases lay outside the gene matches.